Each of the 17 T cell receptor beta chains below was sequenced from the same sample in a study of T-cell reconstitution after alpha-beta-depleted transplantation in children. General observations from the study: Newly generated T cells supplied most T-cell counts and diversity one year post-transplant.

A library of TCRbeta sequences, prepared with unique molecular identifiers, was generated. MiXCR, applied by TCRdb to the PCR reads, yields one record per CDR3 protein. The sample lists some 300,000 distinct CDR3 sequences, roughly 7.8% seen once, with approximately 9% in the top ten. No antigen has been assigned to these receptors. The sample was peripheral blood, taken 360 days after TCRalphabeta/CD19-depleted stem cell transplant. All receptors come from a female patient aged 2 to 10 who had a stem cell transplant for Fanconi anemia, so the T cells may come from the graft donor.

Only a few counts were recorded for this clonotype. This chain joins TRBV5-1 and TRBJ1-6, with 7 bases identical to TRBD1. Germline lookup yields CDR1 SGHRS and CDR2 YFSETQ. The CDR3 contains 14 residues. With 5 bases clipped from V and 7 bases from J, the junction kept 6 bases outside the gene matches. CDR3 residues: CASRPGTVNSPLHF. CDR3 in DNA: TGCGCCAGCAGACCCGGGACAGTCAATTCACCCCTCCACTTT.

The J gene is TRBJ1-2, the V gene TRBV20-1; 10 bases match TRBD1. The CDR3 is made up of 15 amino acids. Trimming cost V 5 bases and J 4 bases; bases outside gene matches: 10. Germline V gene data show CDR1 as DFQATT and CDR2 as SNEGSKA (reference sequence). The CDR3 region is CSAQHWTGGPYGYTF. DNA for the CDR3: TGCAGTGCTCAACATTGGACAGGGGGACCCTATGGCTACACCTTC.

Only a few counts were recorded for this clonotype. The chain combines TRBV19 with TRBJ1-1; possibly TRBD1 for D (5 bases). Germline CDR1 and CDR2: LNHDA and SQIVND (reference sequence). This CDR3 comprises 17 residues. Trimming took 5 bases from V and 5 from J, leaving 24 bases between them. The CDR3 nucleotides read TGTGCCAGTAGTGATCCAGGGCCCCAATACACGCGGACTGAAGCTTTCTTT. Its translation is CASSDPGPQYTRTEAFF.

This clonotype was detected a few times. The rearrangement joins TRBV12-3 or TRBV12-4 to TRBJ1-2; 7 bases match TRBD1. CDR3 size: 14 residues. J gave up 4 bases and V 5 bases, and 7 bases lay outside the gene matches. CDR3 loop: CASSPISGGYGYTF. CDR3 nucleotides: TGTGCCAGCAGTCCGATATCAGGGGGCTATGGCTACACCTTC.

The CDR3 nucleotides are TGCGCCAGCAGCTTGGCCGAAGGGGGTGGCTACACCTTC. Translated: CASSLAEGGGYTF. The V and J genes are TRBV5-1 and TRBJ1-2; perhaps TRBD1 as D (6 bases). Between the trimmed V and J ends, which lost 0 bases and 7 bases, there was a span of 10 bases. There are 13 residues in the CDR3. CDR1 is SGHRS and CDR2 is YFSETQ in the germline V gene. The whole variable domain, remainder taken from reference TRBV5-1 and TRBJ1-2, is KAGVTQTPRYLIKTRGQQVTLSCSPISGHRSVSWYQQTPGQGLQFLFEYFSETQRNKGNFPGRFSGRQFSNSRSEMNVSTLELGDSALYLCASSLAEGGGYTFGSGTRLTVV.

V usage is TRBV7-6 and J usage is TRBJ1-6, with 7 bases that match TRBD1. The CDR3 runs 15 residues. Germline V gene lookup returns CDR1 SGHVS and CDR2 FNYEAQ. Unmatched junction bases numbered 5, after V lost 5 bases and J lost 4 bases. The chain's CDR3 is CASSRTGQYNSPLHF. The DNA for the CDR3 is TGTGCCAGCAGCCGAACGGGACAGTATAATTCACCCCTCCACTTT.

This clonotype appeared a few times. The genes are TRBV6-1 and TRBJ1-1; D is undetermined. The CDR3 sequence is 14 residues long. Germline CDR1 is MNHNS and CDR2 is SASEGT. V was clipped by 0 bases and J by 4 bases, with 9 bases between them. CDR3: CASSEAGSGTEAFF. CDR3 in DNA: TGTGCCAGCAGTGAAGCTGGATCAGGCACTGAAGCTTTCTTT.

This clonotype showed up many times. This sequence joins TRBV4-2 and TRBJ1-3; no definite D call. Germline CDR1 reads LGHNA; CDR2 reads YNFKEQ. The length of the CDR3 is 16 residues. The V gene lost 1 base and the J gene lost 3 bases, with 13 bases spanning the gap. The CDR3 here is CASSQGLGTGGNTIYF. For the CDR3, the DNA is TGTGCCAGCAGCCAAGGATTGGGAACGGGTGGAAACACCATATATTTT.

This clonotype was found a few times. The chain joins TRBV5-1 to TRBJ1-3; 8 positions agree with TRBD1. This CDR3 has 16 residues. V shed 1 base and J 4 bases; nucleotides not matched to a gene: 7. Germline CDR1 reads SGHRS; CDR2 reads YFSETQ. The CDR3 loop reads CASSLWGTGSGNTIYF. The CDR3, as DNA: TGCGCCAGCAGCTTGTGGGGGACAGGCTCCGGAAACACCATATATTTT.

This clonotype turned up a few times. The V and J genes are TRBV24-1 and TRBJ2-3, with 7 bases identical to TRBD2. The CDR3 consists of 15 residues. Germline CDR1 KGHDR, CDR2 SFDVKD. With 3 bases clipped from V and 5 bases from J, the junction kept 7 bases outside the gene matches. In nucleotides, the CDR3 is TGTGCCACCAGTGATGTGGCTAGCGGTGGAGATACGCAGTATTTT. Translation: CATSDVASGGDTQYF.

In its sample, this clonotype was seen many times. The chain has TRBV5-1 and TRBJ2-3, with unresolved D. From germline, CDR1 is SGHRS and CDR2 YFSETQ. The germline V and J ends were trimmed by 4 bases and 2 bases, with 5 bases remaining between them. The CDR3 has 12 residues. In DNA form, the CDR3 reads TGCGCCAGCAGCCATTACACAGATACGCAGTATTTT. This codes for CASSHYTDTQYF.

This clonotype was recorded many times. The chain employs TRBV11-2 and TRBJ2-5, with a tentative D call TRBD2 (6 bases). Looked up from germline, CDR1 is SGHAT and CDR2 is FQNNGV. The CDR3 is made up of 14 amino acids. Trimming took 0 bases from V and 7 from J, leaving 12 bases between them. The CDR3 coding sequence is TGTGCCAGCAGCTTAGAACCGGGGGTATGGACCCAGTACTTC. Translation: CASSLEPGVWTQYF.

This clonotype was detected a few times. The chain employs TRBV12-3 or TRBV12-4 and TRBJ1-1; D might be TRBD1 (6 bases). The CDR3 consists of 14 residues. V gave up 5 bases and J gave up 2 bases, with 12 bases separating them. CDR3 nucleotide sequence: TGTGCCAGCAGTGTGCGGACAGCCAACACTGAAGCTTTCTTT. It yields the protein CASSVRTANTEAFF.

The table lists this clonotype with a few counts. The chain combines TRBV5-4 with TRBJ2-3, with a tentative D call TRBD2 (6 bases). The CDR3 runs to 16 residues. The V gene's germline CDR1 is SGHNT and CDR2 YYREEE (reference sequence). Trimming shortened V by 1 base and J by 2 bases, and 14 bases separated the two germline ends. The CDR3 DNA sequence: TGTGCCAGCAGCTTGAAGGGACTCCGCTACACAGATACGCAGTATTTT. Its translation: CASSLKGLRYTDTQYF.

This clonotype was recorded many times. The CDR3 region has the DNA TGCAGTGCTAGTAATCCAGGGAGAGAGACCCAGTACTTC. Its protein product is CSASNPGRETQYF. This chain uses TRBV20-1 with TRBJ2-5; D assignment may be TRBD1 or TRBD2 (5 bases each). Germline V gene lookup returns CDR1 DFQATT and CDR2 SNEGSKA (reference sequence). V lost 3 bases, J lost 4 bases, and 12 bases lay in between. This CDR3 is 13 amino acids long.

This clonotype was detected many times. The rearrangement uses TRBV5-1 and TRBJ2-5, with TRBD1 as a possible D gene (6 bases). This CDR3 is built from 14 residues. CDR1 is SGHRS, CDR2 YFSETQ, per germline. V gave up 0 bases and J gave up 5 bases, with 11 bases separating them. The CDR3 region has the DNA TGCGCCAGCAGCTTGGGGACAGCGTATGAGACCCAGTACTTC. It is translated as CASSLGTAYETQYF.

This clonotype has more than one count but fewer than ten. The chain employs TRBV7-2 and TRBJ1-5; the D is unclear. This CDR3 contains 16 residues. Germline CDR1 reads SGHTA; CDR2 reads FQGNSA. Trimming took 2 bases from V and 6 from J, leaving 17 bases between them. For the CDR3, the DNA is TGTGCCAGCAGCTTATTCGGGTCCGGGATCGGTCAGCCCCAGCATTTT. Translating gives CASSLFGSGIGQPQHF. Complete variable domain (other parts from reference TRBV7-2 and TRBJ1-5): GAGVSQSPSNKVTEKGKDVELRCDPISGHTALYWYRQSLGQGLEFLIYFQGNSAPDKSGLPSDRFSAERTGGSVSTLTIQRTQQEDSAVYLCASSLFGSGIGQPQHFGDGTRLSIL.